These 25 T cell receptor beta chains came from one sample sequenced in a study of T cells in Graves' hyperthyroidism and ophthalmopathy. Amplified regions were TCR beta CDR3 sequences from RNA transcripts. Carried out on the TCR CDR3, a first-round RT-PCR used the HTBI primer set. TCRdb processed the multiplex PCR reads anew with MiXCR; each CDR3 protein has one entry. Of roughly 510,000 distinct CDR3 sequences in the sample, less than 25% are singletons; the top ten hold about 25%. Specimen: blood. Source of these receptors: a man in his late teens or twenties with Graves' hyperthyroidism.

This clonotype was seen more than once but under ten times. The chain carries TRBV6-1 and TRBJ2-3, with no clear D. V was cut by 7 bases and J by 4 bases, with 15 bases left in between. Germline-derived CDR1 and CDR2 are MNHNS and SASEGT. The CDR3 spans 14 residues. The CDR3 DNA follows: TGTGCCAGCACAGGCTATCCGGTCCCAGATACGCAGTATTTT. This gives the protein CASTGYPVPDTQYF.

This clonotype was observed many times. The chain recombines TRBV5-6 with TRBJ2-4; 7 bases are a match to TRBD2. The CDR3 totals 14 residues. Germline V gene lookup returns CDR1 SGHDT and CDR2 YYEEEE. With 4 bases clipped from V and 7 bases from J, the junction kept 8 bases outside the gene matches. The CDR3 loop reads CASSTGEGRNIQYF. CDR3 DNA sequence: TGTGCCAGCAGCACCGGGGAGGGGAGGAACATTCAGTACTTC.

This clonotype was seen at least ten times. The V call is TRBV11-2, the J call TRBJ2-4; D gene ambiguous. The germline V gene encodes CDR1 SGHAT and CDR2 FQNNGV. The CDR3 has 13 residues. V lost 3 bases to trimming and J lost 5 bases, with 8 bases between them. CDR3 sequence: CASSFSSENIQYF. CDR3 coding DNA: TGTGCCAGCAGCTTCTCCAGCGAAAACATTCAGTACTTC.

The chain joins TRBV2 to TRBJ1-2; D possibly corresponds to TRBD1 (6 bases). Trimming removed 8 bases at V and 7 bases at J, with 17 bases between. CDR1 and CDR2 (germline): SNHLY, FYNNEI. The CDR3 is 13 residues long. CDR3 in DNA: TGTGCCAGCTCCAGTGGGGGGCACTCTGGCTACACCTTC. It encodes CASSSGGHSGYTF. Looking up the rest from reference TRBV2 and TRBJ1-2 gives the full variable domain: EPEVTQTPSHQVTQMGQEVILRCVPISNHLYFYWYRQILGQKVEFLVSFYNNEISEKSEIFDDQFSVERPDGSNFTLKIRSTKLEDSAMYFCASSSGGHSGYTFGSGTRLTVV.

This clonotype was counted many times. This chain links TRBV28 with TRBJ2-5, with TRBD2 matching over 12 bases. The V gene's germline CDR1 is MDHEN and CDR2 SYDVKM. Trimming at V came to 3 bases and at J to 1 base, leaving 3 bases not matched to a gene. CDR3 length: 16 amino acids. The CDR3 protein is CASSFILAGGQETQYF. The CDR3 nucleotides are TGTGCCAGCAGTTTTATACTAGCGGGGGGCCAAGAGACCCAGTACTTC. The full variable domain, rest sourced from reference TRBV28 and TRBJ2-5, is DVKVTQSSRYLVKRTGEKVFLECVQDMDHENMFWYRQDPGLGLRLIYFSYDVKMKEKGDIPEGYSVSREKKERFSLILESASTNQTSMYLCASSFILAGGQETQYFGPGTRLLVL.

About this clonotype: Possible read error: a much larger clone is one base away. This rearrangement joins TRBV15 to TRBJ1-1; D is perhaps TRBD1 (6 bases). Germline V CDR1 and CDR2: LNHNV, YYDKDF (reference sequence). V was clipped by 3 bases and J by 4 bases, with 12 bases between them. There are 14 residues in the CDR3. In DNA form, the CDR3 reads TGTGCCACCAGCAGCCTAGACAGGAGCACTGAAGCTTTCTTT. It encodes CATSSLDRSTEAFF.

This clonotype was detected ten times or more. The CDR3 nucleotides read TGCGCCAGCAGCGGAGGGACAGGTTACACCGGGGAGCTGTTTTTT. Protein product: CASSGGTGYTGELFF. This chain uses TRBV5-1 with TRBJ2-2; 8 bases align to TRBD1. V shed 4 bases and J 3 bases; nucleotides not matched to a gene: 5. The CDR3 consists of 15 residues. In germline, CDR1 is SGHRS, CDR2 YFSETQ.

This clonotype was observed many times. This sequence joins TRBV15 and TRBJ2-5, with D unclear. Per germline, CDR1 LNHNV and CDR2 YYDKDF (reference sequence). This CDR3 has 15 amino acids. Trimming pared 3 bases from V and 0 bases from J, leaving 11 bases between. This chain's CDR3 is CATSSPSGYQETQYF. The CDR3 DNA sequence: TGTGCCACCAGCAGCCCCTCGGGTTACCAAGAGACCCAGTACTTC.

This clonotype came up a few times. The germline gene is not matched at one end of the junction; a read error may be the cause. The chain combines TRBV25-1 with TRBJ2-4; no clear D. This CDR3 region has 12 residues. Germline CDR1 and CDR2: MGHDK and SYGVNS. The CDR3 loop reads CASRASGNIKYF. In nucleotides, the CDR3 is TGTGCCAGCAGGGCCTCAGGAAACATTAAGTACTTC.

The chain couples TRBV29-1 to TRBJ1-2; D gene ambiguous. Trimming took off 4 bases at V and 2 bases at J, with 20 bases between the two ends. From germline, CDR1 is SQVTM and CDR2 ANQGSEA. The CDR3 loop spans 16 amino acids. The CDR3 region has the DNA TGCAGCGTTGTAGATCAAGGTTCATGCGGGAACTATGGCTACACCTTC. Encoded protein: CSVVDQGSCGNYGYTF.

This clonotype came up a few times. The chain uses TRBV11-1 and TRBJ2-2; either TRBD1 or TRBD2 may supply D (5 bases each). The CDR3 extends over 17 amino acids. V lost 1 base, J lost 1 base, and 13 bases lay in between. Germline lookup yields CDR1 SGHAT and CDR2 FQDESV (reference sequence). The CDR3 DNA is TGTGCCAGCAGCTTAGTGAGGGGAGACATGAACACCGGGGAGCTGTTTTTT. Its translation is CASSLVRGDMNTGELFF.

This clonotype came up many times. The rearrangement joins TRBV29-1 to TRBJ1-1; D is uncertain. The CDR3 covers 13 residues. Trimming took off 0 bases at V and 0 bases at J, with 5 bases between the two ends. Per the germline V gene, CDR1 is SQVTM and CDR2 is ANQGSEA. The CDR3 reads CSVEERMNTEAFF. CDR3 sequence (DNA): TGCAGCGTTGAAGAACGAATGAACACTGAAGCTTTCTTT. Supplemented by reference TRBV29-1 and TRBJ1-1, the full variable domain reads SAVISQKPSRDICQRGTSLTIQCQVDSQVTMMFWYRQQPGQSLTLIATANQGSEATYESGFVIDKFPISRPNLTFSTLTVSNMSPEDSSIYLCSVEERMNTEAFFGQGTRLTVV.

This clonotype showed up just a few times. Here the CDR3 reads CASSPTGPTYEQYF. The CDR3 region has the DNA TGTGCCAGCAGTCCGACAGGGCCCACCTACGAGCAGTACTTC. The chain employs TRBV28 and TRBJ2-7; 7 nucleotides line up with TRBD1. Germline CDR1 and CDR2: MDHEN and SYDVKM. This CDR3 spans 14 amino acids. V shed 5 bases and J 2 bases; nucleotides not matched to a gene: 6. Using reference TRBV28 and TRBJ2-7 for the parts outside the CDR3, the full variable domain is DVKVTQSSRYLVKRTGEKVFLECVQDMDHENMFWYRQDPGLGLRLIYFSYDVKMKEKGDIPEGYSVSREKKERFSLILESASTNQTSMYLCASSPTGPTYEQYFGPGTRLTVT.

This clonotype was counted ten times or more. V gene TRBV6-5 combines with J gene TRBJ2-5, with a possible D match to TRBD1 (5 bases). CDR1 is MNHEY, CDR2 SVGAGI, per germline. Trimming stripped 8 bases from V and 5 bases from J, with 15 bases between. CDR3 length: 13 amino acids. CDR3 nucleotide sequence: TGTGCCAGCCATCCCCCAGGGTGGGAGACCCAGTACTTC. The encoded protein is CASHPPGWETQYF.

This clonotype was counted many times. This sequence joins TRBV6-2 or TRBV6-3 and TRBJ1-1; possible D gene TRBD1, 6 bases. V gave up 6 bases and J gave up 7 bases, with 12 bases separating them. Germline lookup yields CDR1 MNHEY and CDR2 SVGEGT. The CDR3 covers 12 residues. CDR3 sequence reads: CASRLTGLEAFF. As DNA, the CDR3 is TGTGCCAGCAGACTCACAGGGCTTGAAGCTTTCTTT.

In its sample, this clonotype was seen once. The rearrangement joins TRBV27 to TRBJ2-7; 15 bases agree with TRBD2. There are 15 residues in the CDR3. J lost 4 bases, V lost 5 bases, and 3 bases had no gene match. Germline values: CDR1 MNHEY, CDR2 SMNVEV (reference sequence). Here the CDR3 reads CASSVGTSGRYEQYF. CDR3 in DNA: TGTGCCAGCAGTGTAGGGACTAGCGGGAGGTACGAGCAGTACTTC.

This clonotype has at least ten counts. The chain employs TRBV12-3 or TRBV12-4 and TRBJ1-2, with 8 positions matching TRBD1. The CDR3 extends over 14 amino acids. V shed 4 bases and J 5 bases; nucleotides not matched to a gene: 6. CDR3: CASSYGQGRYGYTF. The CDR3 coding sequence is TGTGCCAGCAGTTACGGACAGGGACGTTATGGCTACACCTTC.

Ten or more counts support this clonotype. This sequence joins TRBV10-3 and TRBJ2-7, with 10 bases fitting TRBD2. Germline lookup yields CDR1 ENHRY and CDR2 SYGVKD. The CDR3 is made up of 19 amino acids. Losses at the gene ends were 0 bases for V and 2 bases for J; bases not matched to a gene: 13. The CDR3 sequence: CAISESVISGGPSPYEQYF. The DNA of the CDR3 is TGTGCCATCAGTGAGTCGGTGATTAGCGGGGGGCCCTCTCCCTACGAGCAGTACTTC.

This clonotype was counted many times. The rearrangement links TRBV28 to TRBJ1-1; D gene ambiguous. CDR1 MDHEN and CDR2 SYDVKM come from the germline V gene. The V end lost 6 bases, the J end lost 2 bases, and 22 bases lay between the germline ends. The CDR3 runs to 17 residues. In nucleotides, the CDR3 is TGTGCCAGCAGCCCCCTAGTGCTCCGGGAGGGTAACACTGAAGCTTTCTTT. Protein product: CASSPLVLREGNTEAFF.

The chain uses TRBV18 and TRBJ2-7; 11 bases fit TRBD2. Germline V gives CDR1 KGHSH, CDR2 LQKENI. The V and J ends lost 6 bases and 5 bases, in that order; junction bases with no gene match: 9. The CDR3 loop spans 15 amino acids. Here the CDR3 reads CASSELLAGDHEQYF. The CDR3 coding sequence is TGTGCCAGCTCCGAATTACTAGCGGGAGACCACGAGCAGTACTTC. The complete variable domain, with remaining parts taken from reference TRBV18 and TRBJ2-7, reads NAGVMQNPRHLVRRRGQEARLRCSPMKGHSHVYWYRQLPEEGLKFMVYLQKENIIDESGMPKERFSAEFPKEGPSILRIQQVVRGDSAAYFCASSELLAGDHEQYFGPGTRLTVT.

This rearrangement joins TRBV6-1 to TRBJ2-5; D uncertain. CDR3 size: 16 residues. V dropped 2 bases and J dropped 4 bases, with 17 bases sitting between them. CDR1 MNHNS and CDR2 SASEGT come from the germline V gene. CDR3 nucleotide sequence: TGTGCCAGCAGTGAAATTGTGGGAAACCCCCCAGAGACCCAGTACTTC. Translation gives CASSEIVGNPPETQYF.

This clonotype was observed at least ten times. The chain carries TRBV20-1 and TRBJ2-7; 7 nucleotides match TRBD1. J was trimmed by 2 bases and V by 5 bases; bases with no gene match: 3. Germline values: CDR1 DFQATT, CDR2 SNEGSKA (reference sequence). The CDR3 has 12 amino acids. CDR3 residues: CSAGQGAYEQYF. The DNA for the CDR3 is TGCAGTGCTGGTCAGGGGGCCTACGAGCAGTACTTC.

This clonotype showed up just a few times. This may be a read error, as it is one base from a much larger clone. The chain recombines TRBV12-3 or TRBV12-4 with TRBJ2-5; 10 bases agree with TRBD2. This CDR3 spans 16 amino acids. The CDR3: CAGSSKRGGLIETQYF. The CDR3 DNA sequence: TGTGCCGGCAGTTCAAAGCGGGGGGGCCTTATAGAGACCCAGTACTTC.

A word on this clonotype: Relative to the germline gene, one junction end is altered; a read error may explain this. The chain has TRBV29-1 and TRBJ2-2, with TRBD1 matching 9 bases. The CDR3 contains 16 residues. Germline assignment: CDR1 SQVTM and CDR2 ANQGSEA. The CDR3 DNA reads as TGCAGCGTTGTGGGATCCACAACAGGGGGCTCGGGGGAGCTGTTGTTT. Encoded protein: CSVVGSTTGGSGELLF.

This clonotype was detected ten times or more. This chain links TRBV28 with TRBJ1-1; D remains ambiguous. CDR3 length equals 16 residues. From germline, CDR1 is MDHEN and CDR2 SYDVKM. V lost 1 base, J lost 1 base, and 13 bases lay in between. As DNA, the CDR3 is TGTGCCAGCAGTTTATTAGGGTTTAGGAAGAACACTGAAGCTTTCTTT. Protein sequence: CASSLLGFRKNTEAFF. The full variable domain, its missing parts supplied by reference TRBV28 and TRBJ1-1, is DVKVTQSSRYLVKRTGEKVFLECVQDMDHENMFWYRQDPGLGLRLIYFSYDVKMKEKGDIPEGYSVSREKKERFSLILESASTNQTSMYLCASSLLGFRKNTEAFFGQGTRLTVV.